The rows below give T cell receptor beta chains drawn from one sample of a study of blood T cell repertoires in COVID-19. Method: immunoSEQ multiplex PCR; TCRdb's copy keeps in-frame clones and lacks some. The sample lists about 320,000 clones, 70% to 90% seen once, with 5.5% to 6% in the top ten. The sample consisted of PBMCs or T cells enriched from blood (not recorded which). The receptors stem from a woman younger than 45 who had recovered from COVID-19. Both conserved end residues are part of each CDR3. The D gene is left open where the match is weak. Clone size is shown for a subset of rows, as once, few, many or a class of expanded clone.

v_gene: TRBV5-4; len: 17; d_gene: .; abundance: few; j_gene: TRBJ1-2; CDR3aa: CASNPRPDGGSSYGYTF; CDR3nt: TGTGCCAGCAATCCCCGGCCCGACGGGGGATCCTCCTATGGCTACACCTTC
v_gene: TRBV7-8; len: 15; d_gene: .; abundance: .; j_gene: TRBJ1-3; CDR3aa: CASSLVLDSGNTIYF; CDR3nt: TGTGCCAGCAGCTTAGTACTAGACTCTGGAAACACCATATATTTT
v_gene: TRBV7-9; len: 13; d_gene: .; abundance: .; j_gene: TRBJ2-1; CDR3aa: CASINFGSLSPFF; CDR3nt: TGTGCCAGCATTAACTTCGGGTCGCTTAGCCCGTTCTTC
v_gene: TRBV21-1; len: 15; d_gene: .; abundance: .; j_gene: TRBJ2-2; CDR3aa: CASSPGTGRDGELFF; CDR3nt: TGTGCCAGCAGTCCCGGGACAGGGAGGGACGGGGAGCTGTTTTTT
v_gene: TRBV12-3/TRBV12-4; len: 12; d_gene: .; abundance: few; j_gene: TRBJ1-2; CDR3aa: CASSYFGDGYTF; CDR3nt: TGTGCCAGCAGTTACTTCGGGGATGGCTACACCTTC
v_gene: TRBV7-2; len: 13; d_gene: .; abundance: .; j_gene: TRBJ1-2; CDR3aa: CASTDDRPYGYTF; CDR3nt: TGTGCCAGCACCGACGACAGGCCCTATGGCTACACCTTC
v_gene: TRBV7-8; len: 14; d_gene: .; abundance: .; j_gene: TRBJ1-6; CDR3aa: CASTARGYNSPLHF; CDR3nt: TGTGCCAGCACCGCGAGGGGGTACAATTCACCCCTCCACTTT
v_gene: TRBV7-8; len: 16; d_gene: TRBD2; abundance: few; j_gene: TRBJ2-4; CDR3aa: CASSLGAGGLTYIQYF; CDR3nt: TGTGCCAGCAGCTTAGGGGCGGGGGGGCTAACGTACATTCAGTACTTC
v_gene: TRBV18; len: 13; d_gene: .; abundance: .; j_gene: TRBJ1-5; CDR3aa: CASSLDSRQPQHF; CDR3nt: TGTGCCAGCTCCCTAGACAGTCGTCAGCCCCAGCATTTT
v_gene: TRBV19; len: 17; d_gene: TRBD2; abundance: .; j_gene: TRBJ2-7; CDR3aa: CASSSPRTSGGTYEQYF; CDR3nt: TGTGCCAGTAGTAGTCCCAGGACTAGCGGGGGGACCTACGAGCAGTACTTC
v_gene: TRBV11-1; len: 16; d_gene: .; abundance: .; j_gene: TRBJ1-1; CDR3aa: CASSPMAGGLNTEAFF; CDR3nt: TGTGCCAGCAGCCCGATGGCGGGGGGCCTGAACACTGAAGCTTTCTTT
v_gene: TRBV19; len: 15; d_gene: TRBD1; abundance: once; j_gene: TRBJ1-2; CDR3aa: CASTSGNRGFYGYTF; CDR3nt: TGTGCCAGTACCTCGGGGAACAGGGGGTTCTATGGCTACACCTTC
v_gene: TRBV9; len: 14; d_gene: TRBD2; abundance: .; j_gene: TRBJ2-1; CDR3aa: CASSVASGGLEQFF; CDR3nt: TGTGCCAGCAGCGTAGCCAGCGGGGGGCTTGAGCAGTTCTTC
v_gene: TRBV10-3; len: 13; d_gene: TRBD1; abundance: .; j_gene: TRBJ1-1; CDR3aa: CAIRGQGAAEAFF; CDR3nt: TGTGCCATCAGGGGACAGGGGGCCGCTGAAGCTTTCTTT
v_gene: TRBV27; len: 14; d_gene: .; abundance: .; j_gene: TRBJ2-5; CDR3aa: CASSSSPYQETQYF; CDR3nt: TGTGCCAGCAGTTCCTCCCCGTACCAAGAGACCCAGTACTTC
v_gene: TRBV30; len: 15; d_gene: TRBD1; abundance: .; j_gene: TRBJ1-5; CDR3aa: CAWSQRDRPNQPQHF; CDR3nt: TGTGCCTGGAGTCAACGGGACAGGCCAAATCAGCCCCAGCATTTT
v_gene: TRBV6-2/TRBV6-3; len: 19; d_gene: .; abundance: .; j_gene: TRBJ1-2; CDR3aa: CASSTNFIRGGSIDYGYTF; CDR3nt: TGTGCCAGCAGTACTAATTTCATCCGGGGAGGGAGTATTGACTATGGCTACACCTTC
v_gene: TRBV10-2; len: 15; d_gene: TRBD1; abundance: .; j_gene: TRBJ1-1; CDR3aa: CASAQTGGAFTEAFF; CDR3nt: TGCGCCAGCGCCCAGACAGGGGGCGCATTTACTGAAGCTTTCTTT
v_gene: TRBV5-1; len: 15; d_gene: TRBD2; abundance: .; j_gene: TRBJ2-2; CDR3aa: CASSAVGGRTGELFF; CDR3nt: TGCGCCAGCAGCGCGGTCGGGGGGAGGACCGGGGAGCTGTTTTTT
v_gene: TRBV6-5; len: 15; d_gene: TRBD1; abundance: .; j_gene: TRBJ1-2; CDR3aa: CVSSIRTGANYGYTF; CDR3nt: TGTGTCAGCAGTATCCGGACAGGGGCTAACTATGGCTACACCTTC
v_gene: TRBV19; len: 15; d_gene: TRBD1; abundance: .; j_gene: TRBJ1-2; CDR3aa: CASSTGTGQNYGYTF; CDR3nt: TGTGCCAGTAGCACCGGGACAGGGCAGAACTATGGCTACACCTTC
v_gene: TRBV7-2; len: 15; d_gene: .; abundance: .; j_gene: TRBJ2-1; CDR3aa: CASSLVPGNIDEQFF; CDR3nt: TGTGCCAGCAGCTTAGTTCCGGGGAACATCGATGAGCAGTTCTTC
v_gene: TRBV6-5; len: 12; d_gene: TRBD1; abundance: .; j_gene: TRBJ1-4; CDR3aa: CASQQGNEKLFF; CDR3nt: TGTGCCAGTCAACAGGGGAATGAAAAACTGTTTTTT
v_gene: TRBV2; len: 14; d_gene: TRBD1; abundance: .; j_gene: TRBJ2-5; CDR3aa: CASSSGTGVETQYF; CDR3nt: TGTGCCAGCAGTTCCGGGACAGGGGTAGAGACCCAGTACTTC
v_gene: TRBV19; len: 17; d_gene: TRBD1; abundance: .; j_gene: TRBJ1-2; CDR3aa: CASSIGTGAFFDYGYTF; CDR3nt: TGTGCCAGTAGTATAGGGACAGGGGCCTTTTTTGACTATGGCTACACCTTC
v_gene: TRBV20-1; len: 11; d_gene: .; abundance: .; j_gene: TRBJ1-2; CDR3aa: CSARDVRGYTF; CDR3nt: TGCAGTGCTAGAGATGTTCGTGGCTACACCTTC
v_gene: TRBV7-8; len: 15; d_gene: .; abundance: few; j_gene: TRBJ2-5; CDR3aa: CASSLAGVRGETQYF; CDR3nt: TGTGCCAGCAGCTTAGCCGGGGTGAGGGGGGAGACCCAGTACTTC
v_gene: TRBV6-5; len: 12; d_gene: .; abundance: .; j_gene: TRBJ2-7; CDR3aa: CASGQEGYEQYF; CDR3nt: TGTGCCAGCGGGCAGGAGGGCTACGAGCAGTACTTC
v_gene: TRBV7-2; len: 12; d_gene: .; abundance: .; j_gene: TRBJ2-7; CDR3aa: CASSLDIARQYF; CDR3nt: TGTGCCAGCAGCTTAGACATAGCGCGGCAGTACTTC
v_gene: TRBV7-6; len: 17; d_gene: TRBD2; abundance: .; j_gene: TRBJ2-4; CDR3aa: CASSPGSSGGSQNIQYF; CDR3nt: TGTGCCAGCAGCCCAGGGTCAAGCGGGGGATCTCAAAACATTCAGTACTTC